Listed below are T cell receptor beta chains from one sample, sequenced in a study of vaccination and CD4 T cells after COVID-19. TCRdb independently ran MiXCR on the PCR reads; one entry per CDR3 protein. Here the sample spans 8,000 to 10,000 distinct CDR3 sequences, around 67% being singletons. The antigens these receptors bind are not known. This specimen was CD4+ T cells from blood, cultured in vitro, taken before SARS-CoV-2 vaccination. The receptors stem from a human donor who had recovered from COVID-19. Both conserved end residues are part of each CDR3. The D gene is left open where the match is weak. Not every row has a clone size; where given, it reads once, few, many or a size class.

j_call	clone_size	d_call	v_call	cdr3_aa	cdr3_nt
TRBJ2-5	few	-	TRBV6-2/TRBV6-3	CASRVSGQETQYF	TGTGCCAGCCGCGTCTCGGGCCAAGAGACCCAGTACTTC
TRBJ2-1	few	TRBD2	TRBV12-3/TRBV12-4	CASSLGLEQFF	TGTGCCAGCAGTTTGGGACTAGAGCAGTTCTTC
TRBJ1-5	-	TRBD1	TRBV2	CASSEAQDRAQPQHF	TGTGCCAGCAGTGAAGCCCAGGACAGGGCTCAGCCCCAGCATTTT
TRBJ2-7	-	TRBD2	TRBV20-1	CSARRTSGPSYEQYF	TGCAGTGCTAGACGGACTAGCGGGCCCTCCTACGAGCAGTACTTC
TRBJ1-2	once	-	TRBV14	CASSPRLQGYGYTF	TGTGCCAGCAGTCCAAGATTACAGGGCTATGGCTACACCTTC
TRBJ2-3	-	-	TRBV28	CASSRPTGVSQYF	TGTGCCAGCAGTAGGCCTACGGGAGTCTCGCAGTATTTT
TRBJ1-2	few	-	TRBV5-1	CASSLSSGVLYGYTF	TGCGCCAGCAGCTTGTCGTCGGGAGTCCTCTATGGCTACACCTTC
TRBJ2-5	-	-	TRBV7-2	CASSLGRGVQETQYF	TGTGCCAGCAGCTTAGGGCGCGGGGTCCAAGAGACCCAGTACTTC
TRBJ2-2	few	-	TRBV19	CASSRTSTGPMNTGELFF	TGTGCCAGTAGTCGAACCTCCACTGGACCCATGAACACCGGGGAGCTGTTTTTT
TRBJ1-3	few	-	TRBV7-3	CASSPLRSPLGAGNTIYF	TGTGCCAGCAGCCCCCTAAGGTCCCCGTTAGGGGCTGGAAACACCATATATTTT
TRBJ1-5	-	-	TRBV6-1	CASSEVRGGNQPQHF	TGTGCCAGCAGTGAAGTCAGGGGCGGCAATCAGCCCCAGCATTTT
TRBJ1-2	once	-	TRBV6-1	CASVKQGRVYGYTF	TGTGCCAGCGTAAAACAGGGACGAGTCTATGGCTACACCTTC
TRBJ2-6	large	TRBD1	TRBV7-9	CASTLTGAGANVLTF	TGTGCCAGCACCCTAACAGGGGCCGGGGCCAACGTCCTGACTTTC
TRBJ1-5	-	-	TRBV24-1	CATSDGGLSNQPQHF	TGTGCCACCAGTGATGGGGGACTTAGCAATCAGCCCCAGCATTTT
TRBJ2-3	-	TRBD2	TRBV7-2	CASSRSGSRTDTQYF	TGTGCCAGCAGCCGGAGCGGGAGCAGAACAGATACGCAGTATTTT
TRBJ1-2	-	TRBD1	TRBV28	CASSYPQGWNGYTF	TGTGCCAGCAGCTACCCACAGGGGTGGAATGGCTACACCTTC